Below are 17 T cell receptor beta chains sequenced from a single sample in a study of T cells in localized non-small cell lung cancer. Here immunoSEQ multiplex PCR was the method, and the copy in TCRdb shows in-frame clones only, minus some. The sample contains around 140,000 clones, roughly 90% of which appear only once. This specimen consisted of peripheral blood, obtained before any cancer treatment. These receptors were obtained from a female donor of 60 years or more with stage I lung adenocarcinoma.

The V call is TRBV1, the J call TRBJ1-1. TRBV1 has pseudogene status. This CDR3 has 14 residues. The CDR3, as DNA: TGCACCAGCAGCCGCCCTCCTCGAAACACTGAAGCTTTCTTT. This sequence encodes CTSSRPPRNTEAFF.

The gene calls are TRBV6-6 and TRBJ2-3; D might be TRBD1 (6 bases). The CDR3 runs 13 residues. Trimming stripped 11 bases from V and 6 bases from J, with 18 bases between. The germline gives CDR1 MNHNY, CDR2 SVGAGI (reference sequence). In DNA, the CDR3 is TGTGCCGTGGGCAGGGGTGTGTTTGATACGCAGTATTTT. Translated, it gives CAVGRGVFDTQYF.

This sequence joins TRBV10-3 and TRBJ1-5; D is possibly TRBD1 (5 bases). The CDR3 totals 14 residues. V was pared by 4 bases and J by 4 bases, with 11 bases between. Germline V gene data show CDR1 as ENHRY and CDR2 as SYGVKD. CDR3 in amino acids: CAISGDGPNQPQHF. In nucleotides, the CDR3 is TGTGCCATCAGTGGGGACGGTCCAAATCAGCCCCAGCATTTT.

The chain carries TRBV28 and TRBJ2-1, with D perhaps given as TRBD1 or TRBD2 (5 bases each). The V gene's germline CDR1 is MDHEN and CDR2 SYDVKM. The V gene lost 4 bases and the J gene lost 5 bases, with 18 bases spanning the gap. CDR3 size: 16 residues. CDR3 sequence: CASSSTTFQGHNEQFF. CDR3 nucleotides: TGTGCCAGCAGTTCCACTACCTTTCAGGGACACAATGAGCAGTTCTTC. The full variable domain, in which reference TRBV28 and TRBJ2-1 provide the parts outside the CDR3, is DVKVTQSSRYLVKRTGEKVFLECVQDMDHENMFWYRQDPGLGLRLIYFSYDVKMKEKGDIPEGYSVSREKKERFSLILESASTNQTSMYLCASSSTTFQGHNEQFFGPGTRLTVL.

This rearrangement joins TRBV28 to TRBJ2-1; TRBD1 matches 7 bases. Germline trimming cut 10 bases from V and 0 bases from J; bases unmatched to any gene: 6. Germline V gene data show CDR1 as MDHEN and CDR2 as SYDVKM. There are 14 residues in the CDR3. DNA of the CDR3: TGTGCCATGGGACAGCGAAGCTCCTACAATGAGCAGTTCTTC. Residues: CAMGQRSSYNEQFF.

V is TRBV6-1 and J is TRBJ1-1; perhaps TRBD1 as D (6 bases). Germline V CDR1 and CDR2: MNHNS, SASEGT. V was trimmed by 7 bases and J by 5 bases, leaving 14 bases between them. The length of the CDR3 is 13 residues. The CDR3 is CASTGVLGTEAFF. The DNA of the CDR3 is TGTGCCAGCACAGGGGTTTTGGGAACTGAAGCTTTCTTT.

CDR3 loop: CASSPLFQRDRAGYTF. The CDR3 DNA reads as TGTGCCAGCTCACCACTATTCCAAAGGGACAGGGCTGGCTACACCTTC. This chain links TRBV18 with TRBJ1-2; 9 bases align to TRBD1. Unmatched junction bases numbered 10, after V lost 1 base and J lost 7 bases. Germline V gives CDR1 KGHSH, CDR2 LQKENI. The length of the CDR3 is 16 residues.

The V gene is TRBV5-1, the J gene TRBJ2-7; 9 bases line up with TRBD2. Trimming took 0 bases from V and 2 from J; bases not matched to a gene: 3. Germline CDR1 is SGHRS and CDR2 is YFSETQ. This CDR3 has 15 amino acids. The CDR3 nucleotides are TGCGCCAGCAGCTTGGTGACTAGCGGAACCTACGAGCAGTACTTC. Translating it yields CASSLVTSGTYEQYF.

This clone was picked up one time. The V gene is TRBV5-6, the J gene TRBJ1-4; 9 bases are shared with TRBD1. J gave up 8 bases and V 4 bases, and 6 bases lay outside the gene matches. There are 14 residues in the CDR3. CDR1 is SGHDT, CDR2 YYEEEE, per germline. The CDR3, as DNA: TGTGCCAGCAGCCGGGGACAGGGTACGGAAAAACTGTTTTTT. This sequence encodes CASSRGQGTEKLFF.

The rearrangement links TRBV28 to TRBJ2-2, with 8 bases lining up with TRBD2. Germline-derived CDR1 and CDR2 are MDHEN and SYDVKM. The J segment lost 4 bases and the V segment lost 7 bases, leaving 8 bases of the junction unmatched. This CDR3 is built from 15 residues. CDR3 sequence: CASTPAGVGTGELFF. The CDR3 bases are TGTGCCAGCACCCCAGCGGGAGTGGGCACCGGGGAGCTGTTTTTT.

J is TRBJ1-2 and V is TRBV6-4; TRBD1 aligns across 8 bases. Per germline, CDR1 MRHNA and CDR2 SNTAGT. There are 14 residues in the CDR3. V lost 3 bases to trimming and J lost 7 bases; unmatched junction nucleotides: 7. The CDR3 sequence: CASSEQGVGSGYTF. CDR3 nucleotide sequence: TGTGCCAGCAGTGAACAGGGGGTAGGTAGTGGCTACACCTTC.

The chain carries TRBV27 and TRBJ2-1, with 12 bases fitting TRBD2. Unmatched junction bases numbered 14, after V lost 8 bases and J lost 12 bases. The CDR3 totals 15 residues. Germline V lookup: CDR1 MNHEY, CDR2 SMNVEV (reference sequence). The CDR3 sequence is CASSPGLAGGRGQFF. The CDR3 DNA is TGTGCCAGCTCCCCCGGGCTAGCGGGAGGGAGGGGGCAGTTCTTC.

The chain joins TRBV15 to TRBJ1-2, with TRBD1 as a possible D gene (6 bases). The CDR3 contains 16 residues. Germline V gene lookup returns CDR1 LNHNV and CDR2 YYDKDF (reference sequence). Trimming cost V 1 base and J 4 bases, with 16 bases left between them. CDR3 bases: TGTGCCACCAGCAGAGGACAGGTCCCGGCTAGCTATGGCTACACCTTC. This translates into CATSRGQVPASYGYTF.

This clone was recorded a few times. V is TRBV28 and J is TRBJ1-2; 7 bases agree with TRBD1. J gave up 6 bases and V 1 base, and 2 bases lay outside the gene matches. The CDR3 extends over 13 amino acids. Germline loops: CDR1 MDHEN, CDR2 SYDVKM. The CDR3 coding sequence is TGTGCCAGCAGTTTATTGGGGACAGATGGCTACACCTTC. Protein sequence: CASSLLGTDGYTF.

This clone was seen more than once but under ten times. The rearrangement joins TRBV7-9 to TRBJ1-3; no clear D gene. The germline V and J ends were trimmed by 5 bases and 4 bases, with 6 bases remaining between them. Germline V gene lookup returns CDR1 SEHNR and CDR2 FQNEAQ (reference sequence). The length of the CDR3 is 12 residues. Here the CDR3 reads CASSPAGNTIYF. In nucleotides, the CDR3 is TGTGCCAGCAGCCCGGCCGGAAACACCATATATTTT. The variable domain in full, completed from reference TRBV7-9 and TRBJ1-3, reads DTGVSQNPRHKITKRGQNVTFRCDPISEHNRLYWYRQTLGQGPEFLTYFQNEAQLEKSRLLSDRFSAERPKGSFSTLEIQRTEQGDSAMYLCASSPAGNTIYFGEGSWLTVV.

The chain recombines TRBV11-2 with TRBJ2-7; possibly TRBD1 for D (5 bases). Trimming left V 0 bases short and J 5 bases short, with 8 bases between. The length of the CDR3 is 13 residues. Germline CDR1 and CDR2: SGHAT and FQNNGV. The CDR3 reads CASSLDLGDEQYF. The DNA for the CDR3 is TGTGCCAGCAGCTTAGATTTAGGGGACGAGCAGTACTTC.

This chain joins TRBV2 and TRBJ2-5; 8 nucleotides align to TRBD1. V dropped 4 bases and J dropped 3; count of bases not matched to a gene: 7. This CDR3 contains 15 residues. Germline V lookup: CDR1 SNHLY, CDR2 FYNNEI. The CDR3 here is CASSVRDRSKETQYF. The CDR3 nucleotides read TGTGCCAGCAGTGTCCGGGACAGGTCAAAAGAGACCCAGTACTTC.